What follows is one T cell receptor (beta chain) and its context. The sample belongs to a study of blood T cell repertoires in COVID-19. Across the whole study: Researchers got acute and convalescent COVID-19 samples from the United States, Italy and Spain. PBMCs, B-cell-depleted T cells, or T cells provided the cDNA or gDNA that made up the material.

The CDR3 length is 14 residues. With 6 bases clipped from V and 5 bases from J, the junction kept 9 bases outside the gene matches. CDR1 is SNHLY and CDR2 is FYNNEI in the germline V gene. Study processing details: The assay estimated nucleated cells by amplifying reference gene primers. The assay was immunoSEQ multiplex PCR, and TCRdb's table has in-frame clones only and misses some. The V and J calls and clone size are taken from that table; D and trimming were inferred from the DNA. The table has approximately 120,000 clones, over 70% seen once. This chain connects TRBV2 to TRBJ2-5; 7 bases match TRBD2. The sample was peripheral blood. The clonotype originates from an elderly man with acute or convalescent COVID-19. CDR3 DNA sequence: TGTGCCAGCAGGGGGGGGTCAGCTCCGGAGACCCAGTACTTC. This codes for CASRGGSAPETQYF. Looking up the rest from reference TRBV2 and TRBJ2-5 gives the full variable domain: EPEVTQTPSHQVTQMGQEVILRCVPISNHLYFYWYRQILGQKVEFLVSFYNNEISEKSEIFDDQFSVERPDGSNFTLKIRSTKLEDSAMYFCASRGGSAPETQYFGPGTRLLVL.